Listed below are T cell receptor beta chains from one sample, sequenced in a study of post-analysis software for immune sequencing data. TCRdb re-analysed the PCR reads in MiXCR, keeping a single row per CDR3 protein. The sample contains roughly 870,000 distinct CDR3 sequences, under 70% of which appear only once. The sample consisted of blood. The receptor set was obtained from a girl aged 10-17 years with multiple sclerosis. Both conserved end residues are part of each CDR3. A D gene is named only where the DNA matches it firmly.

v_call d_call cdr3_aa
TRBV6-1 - CATTEGPGSTDEQFF
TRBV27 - CASSLGGEDYEQYF
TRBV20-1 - CSARDYEVSTDTQYF
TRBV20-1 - CSARVETSAYNEQFF
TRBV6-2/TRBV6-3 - CASSRDRIYQPQHF
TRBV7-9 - CASSARAQGHDTQYF
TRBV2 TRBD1 CASSESIQGARGYTF
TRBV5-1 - CASSKDPGRPYNEQFF
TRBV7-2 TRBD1 CASSFKGAWDTEAFF
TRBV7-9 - CASSSVAQGNQPQHF
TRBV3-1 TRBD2 CASSQERLAGVNEQYF
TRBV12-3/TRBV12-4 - CASSLATGEQNGYTF
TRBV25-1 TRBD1 CASSGTGHYEQYF
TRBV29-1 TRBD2 CSLGLAGFGNEQFF
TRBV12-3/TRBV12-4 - CASRPPGDTGELFF
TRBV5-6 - CASSSQYHEQYF
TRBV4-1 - CASSQASAKDEQYF
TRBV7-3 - CASSDGGITQYF
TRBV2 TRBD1 CASSEAGQPYEQYF
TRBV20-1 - CSAREGGILAKNIQYF
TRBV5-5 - CASHGSDTQYF
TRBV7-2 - CASSLEGGVNQPQHF
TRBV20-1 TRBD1 CSARDPTGMGEKLFF
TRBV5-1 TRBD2 CATYVGSGSYEQYF
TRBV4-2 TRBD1 CASSQDSDRGSIRAQHF
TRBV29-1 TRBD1 CSVQTGSYNEQFF
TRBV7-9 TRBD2 CASSPSKGLAGGPDEQFF
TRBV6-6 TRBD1 CASTDRGFSYEQYF
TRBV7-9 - CATLRGSPQETQYF
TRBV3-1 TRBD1 CASSHEDRPYEQYF
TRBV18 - CASSPFFRAGETQYF
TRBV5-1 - CASSRRHLYEQYF
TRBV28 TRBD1 CASSFPIEATGPYYGYTF
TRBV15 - CATSRHRDTHYEQYF
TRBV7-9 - CASSWSHGGGSGYTF
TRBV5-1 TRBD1 CASSLLWDSDNEQFF
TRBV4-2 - CASSQGQGGVYEQYF
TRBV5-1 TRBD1 CASSLEGQASEPQHF
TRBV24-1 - CATSDPRQESNEQFF
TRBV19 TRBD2 CASSRSGGPSYEQYF
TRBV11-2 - CASSWGMPGLLYEQYF
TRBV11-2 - CASSLALGRELFF